What follows are 11 T cell receptor beta chains derived from one specimen sequenced in a study of blood T cell repertoires in COVID-19. The repertoire was sequenced with immunoSEQ multiplex PCR; TCRdb's copy has only in-frame clones and lacks some. The sample gives 180,000 or so clones, roughly 86% of which show up once; 2.5% is in the top ten. The sequenced sample was peripheral blood. These receptor sequences come from a man in his forties with active or convalescent COVID-19.

V is TRBV30 and J is TRBJ1-5; D gene unclear. CDR1 and CDR2 (germline): GTSNPN, SVGIG (reference sequence). This CDR3 contains 13 residues. Trimming removed 2 bases from V and 2 bases from J, with 7 bases in between. The CDR3 spells CAWSKGGNQPQHF. CDR3 nucleotides: TGTGCCTGGAGTAAGGGAGGCAATCAGCCCCAGCATTTT.

V and J are TRBV30 and TRBJ1-3; the D gene is possibly TRBD1 (6 bases). Per the germline V gene, CDR1 is GTSNPN and CDR2 is SVGIG (reference sequence). The CDR3 covers 15 residues. Between the trimmed V and J ends, which lost 6 bases and 3 bases, there was a span of 18 bases. CDR3 nucleotides: TGTGCCTGCTCCCCATCTGGACAGAATGGAAACACCATATATTTT. Protein sequence: CACSPSGQNGNTIYF.

The V call is TRBV5-1, the J call TRBJ1-5; 9 bases align to TRBD1. Losses at the gene ends were 4 bases for V and 7 bases for J; bases not matched to a gene: 6. The CDR3 spans 14 residues. Germline V lookup: CDR1 SGHRS, CDR2 YFSETQ. Here the CDR3 reads CASSLGTGQQPQHF. The CDR3 bases are TGCGCCAGCAGCCTCGGGACAGGGCAACAGCCCCAGCATTTT.

The chain joins TRBV5-4 to TRBJ2-1; TRBD2 might be the D (5 bases). Germline CDR1 SGHNT, CDR2 YYREEE (reference sequence). V gave up 1 base and J gave up 6 bases, with 8 bases separating them. The CDR3 spans 13 residues. CDR3 DNA: TGTGCCAGCAGCTTGTCTACTAGCAATGAGCAGTTCTTC. It translates to CASSLSTSNEQFF.

The J gene is TRBJ2-1, the V gene TRBV2, with 10 bases lining up with TRBD2. CDR3 length: 12 residues. With V trimmed by 5 bases and J by 10 bases, 2 bases remained unmatched. The V gene's germline CDR1 is SNHLY and CDR2 FYNNEI. Here the CDR3 reads CASSSLAGEQFF. The CDR3 region has the DNA TGTGCCAGCAGTTCACTAGCGGGAGAGCAGTTCTTC.

The gene calls are TRBV5-1 and TRBJ1-3; a weak D match, TRBD1 (6 bases). Trimming stripped 0 bases from V and 3 bases from J, with 7 bases between. Germline assignment: CDR1 SGHRS and CDR2 YFSETQ. The CDR3 covers 14 residues. The CDR3 sequence: CASSLGTDGNTIYF. Here the CDR3 DNA reads TGCGCCAGCAGCTTGGGGACAGATGGAAACACCATATATTTT.

The chain's CDR3 is CASSVLGGVNTEAFF. The CDR3 coding sequence is TGTGCCAGCAGCGTACTAGGAGGTGTGAACACTGAAGCTTTCTTT. The J gene is TRBJ1-1, the V gene TRBV7-9; D remains ambiguous. CDR3 length: 15 residues. Germline loops: CDR1 SEHNR, CDR2 FQNEAQ (reference sequence). Trimming left V 5 bases short and J 0 bases short, with 13 bases between.

V and J are TRBV9 and TRBJ2-2; maybe TRBD2 (6 bases). CDR1 is SGDLS and CDR2 is YYNGEE in the germline V gene. V gave up 3 bases and J gave up 1 base, with 13 bases separating them. The CDR3 has 16 amino acids. CDR3: CASSAPGTGNTGELFF. The CDR3, as DNA: TGTGCCAGCAGCGCGCCGGGGACTGGGAACACCGGGGAGCTGTTTTTT.

The chain uses TRBV6-5 and TRBJ1-2, with D possibly being TRBD1 (5 bases). Trimming removed 8 bases at V and 7 bases at J, with 11 bases between. CDR1 and CDR2 from the germline V gene are MNHEY and SVGAGI. This CDR3 comprises 11 residues. CDR3 DNA: TGTGCCAGCCGGGGGGTAGGTGGCTACACCTTC. The encoded protein is CASRGVGGYTF.

The chain uses TRBV2 and TRBJ2-3, with D unresolved. Trimming stripped 5 bases from V and 5 bases from J, with 8 bases between. CDR1 SNHLY and CDR2 FYNNEI come from the germline V gene. The CDR3 runs to 12 residues. The CDR3 loop is CASSYRGDTQYF. The CDR3, as DNA: TGTGCCAGCAGTTACCGCGGAGATACGCAGTATTTT.

The chain is built from TRBV7-9 and TRBJ1-2; 8 bases match TRBD1. V lost 4 bases, J lost 5 bases, and 9 bases stayed unmatched. Germline CDR1 and CDR2: SEHNR and FQNEAQ (reference sequence). The CDR3 has 15 amino acids. The CDR3 loop reads CASSSRTGRRYGYTF. The CDR3 DNA follows: TGTGCCAGCAGCTCTCGGACAGGGCGTAGATATGGCTACACCTTC.